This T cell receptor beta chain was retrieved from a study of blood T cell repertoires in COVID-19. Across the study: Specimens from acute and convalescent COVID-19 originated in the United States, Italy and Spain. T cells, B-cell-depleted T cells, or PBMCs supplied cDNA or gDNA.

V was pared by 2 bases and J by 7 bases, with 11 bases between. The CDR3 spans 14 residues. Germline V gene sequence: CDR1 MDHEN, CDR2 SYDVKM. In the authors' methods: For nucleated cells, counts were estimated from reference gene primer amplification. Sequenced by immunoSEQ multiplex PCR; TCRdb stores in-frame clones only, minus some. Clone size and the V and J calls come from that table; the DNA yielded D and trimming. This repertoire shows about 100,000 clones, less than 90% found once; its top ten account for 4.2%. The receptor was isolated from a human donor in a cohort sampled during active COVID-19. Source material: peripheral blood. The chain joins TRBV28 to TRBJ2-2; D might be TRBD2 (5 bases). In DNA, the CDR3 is TGTGCCAGCAGTTTAAGCAGGAGGAACGGGGAGCTGTTTTTT. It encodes CASSLSRRNGELFF.